Below, one TCR beta chain is given with its context. This clonotype was recorded at least ten times. Its binding antigen is unknown. Base qualities are not provided; no much larger clone lies one nucleotide away. A patient counted as having stable Graves' hyperthyroidism if no progression to ophthalmopathy occurred over 18 months of follow-up. Hyperthyroidism patients were newly diagnosed, had a disease duration of under 2 months, and were aged 18 to 65 years. The study excluded patients with uncontrolled infections, other autoimmune diseases, pregnancy or lactation. Diagnoses were established on the basis of clinical symptoms, serum thyroxine and TRAb, thyroid ultrasound, and orbital computed tomography. Ficoll-Paque density gradient centrifugation was used to isolate PBMCs from 8 to 10 ml of fresh peripheral blood. Total RNA was extracted using Trizol reagent, and RNA quality was assessed on an Agilent 2100 Bioanalyzer.

These data come from a study of T cells in Graves' hyperthyroidism and ophthalmopathy (dated by TCRdb to the late 2010s). At the level of the whole study: Peripheral blood samples were taken at the time of initial diagnosis, prior to any treatment. To identify distinguishing TCR V-J signatures, a discovery cohort of around 100 patients was used, comprising 43 with Graves' ophthalmopathy and about 59 with stable Graves' hyperthyroidism. Whether ophthalmopathy could be predicted prospectively was tested in an independent validation cohort made up of about 18 hyperthyroidism patients plus 17 patients who later progressed to ophthalmopathy. The 75 to 100 discovery patients were randomly split 7:3 into training and test sets. In addition, the study compared T-cell repertoires in thyroid tissue and in blood from six Graves' hyperthyroidism patients. Following sampling, methimazole starting at 30 mg daily was given to hyperthyroidism patients, and high-dose intravenous methylprednisolone was given to ophthalmopathy patients. According to the paper, TCR Vbeta CDR3 sequencing was carried out on more than 120 peripheral blood samples, which came from fewer than 50 ophthalmopathy, around 74 hyperthyroidism and approximately 17 progressor patients. Overall study outcomes, separate from this receptor: Most expanded thyroid clonotypes (frequency above 0.001) were also found in blood, which suggests that blood repertoires may mirror thyroid immune responses. Sample size was not statistically predetermined, and investigators were not blinded to group allocation. In validation, the model predicted progression to ophthalmopathy with over 65% sensitivity and roughly 75% specificity, a median of around six months before onset. In cross-validation, a model built on a 13 V-J signature told ophthalmopathy apart from stable hyperthyroidism with over 85% sensitivity and about 81% specificity, and in testing the same model reached 80%/75%.

Its CDR3 holds 16 amino acids, cysteine through phenylalanine. The DNA shown is the 48-base CDR3, in frame from base 1. V loses 4 bases, J loses 0 bases, and the germline ends lie 10 bases apart. CDR1 and CDR2 are drawn from the germline V gene (reference sequence): LNHDA, SQIVND. Amplification of TCR beta CDR3 regions was carried out from RNA transcripts. A first-round RT-PCR of the TCR CDR3 used the HTBI primer set with the Qiagen OneStep RT-PCR kit. A second multiplex PCR round built the libraries, followed by size selection and purification. The libraries were sequenced on an Illumina HiSeq2000 using paired-end 100 bp reads. From the authors' description of their analysis: SOAPnuke was used to process the raw data, with reads discarded if the reads contained adapters or uncalled bases, had a mean Phred below 15, or lacked an exact constant-primer or identifier match. COPE v1.2.5 was used to merge the high-quality paired reads, and each unique nucleotide sequence was defined as a clonotype. MiTCR v1.1 was used to align clonotypes to the IMGT TRBV, TRBD and TRBJ reference segments. The analysis was restricted to V-J combinations with a frequency above 0.0001, which together covered 99.2% of the repertoires. A TCS score was defined as the ratio between F50 (clonal expansion) and ExV (chaos), using BLOSUM62-based TCRdist between CDR3 peptides within each V-J. Welch's t-statistics and random forest reduced fewer than 600 V-J features to roughly 13, which were used in a naive Bayes classifier (R e1071). TCRdb trimmed the raw reads at Q25, called clones with MiXCR and kept productive beta chains. Every distinct CDR3 protein forms one entry, paired with its most common genes and DNA. These V and J calls are TCRdb output, not the study's own analysis. The sample table lists approximately 480,000 distinct CDR3 sequences, around 21% of them with a count of one. The leading ten clones occupy around a quarter of the sample.

The sequence joins TRBV19 to TRBJ2-6, with no D gene named confidently. Sequencing was done on a sample of blood. The sequence derives from a man in his late teens or twenties with Graves' hyperthyroidism. The CDR3: CASSNRDPSGANVLTF. The DNA sequence is as follows: TGTGCCAGTAGTAACAGAGATCCCTCTGGGGCCAACGTCCTGACTTTC.